These 15 T cell receptor beta chains were sequenced from one sample in a study of T cells in Graves' hyperthyroidism and ophthalmopathy. Amplified TCR beta CDR3 regions came from RNA transcripts. The primer set for the first-round RT-PCR of the TCR CDR3 was HTBI. Using its own MiXCR run on the multiplex PCR reads, TCRdb lists one record per CDR3 protein. Of roughly 380,000 distinct CDR3 sequences listed, approximately 12% are singletons. Sequencing was carried out using blood. The source is a man under 40 with Graves' hyperthyroidism that later progressed to Graves' ophthalmopathy.

Notes on this clonotype: A much larger clone sits a single nucleotide away, making a read error possible. The CDR3 reads CTSSVGETVSTDTQYF. In DNA form, the CDR3 reads TGTACCAGCAGCGTAGGTGAGACGGTGAGCACAGATACGCAGTATTTT. The genes are TRBV9 and TRBJ2-3; D is unclear. The CDR3 extends over 16 amino acids. The V gene's germline CDR1 is SGDLS and CDR2 YYNGEE.

This clonotype was counted at least ten times. V usage is TRBV12-3 or TRBV12-4 and J usage is TRBJ1-5, with 10 positions matching TRBD1. With V trimmed by 6 bases and J by 2 bases, 7 bases remained unmatched. This CDR3 contains 16 residues. The CDR3 nucleotides read TGTGCCAGCAGCGACAGGGGGCGTGGGGGCAATCAGCCCCAGCATTTT. This codes for CASSDRGRGGNQPQHF.

This chain joins TRBV9 and TRBJ1-6, with D possibly matching TRBD1 (6 bases). The V gene lost 4 bases and the J gene lost 7 bases, with 15 bases spanning the gap. The CDR3 contains 15 residues. From germline, CDR1 is SGDLS and CDR2 YYNGEE. Written as DNA, the CDR3 is TGTGCCAGCAGCCAAGGTGCAGGGGAGAATTCACCCCTCCACTTT. This gives the protein CASSQGAGENSPLHF.

The V call is TRBV10-3, the J call TRBJ2-5; TRBD1 matches 9 bases. The CDR3 extends over 17 amino acids. Germline CDR1 is ENHRY and CDR2 is SYGVKD. The V gene end was trimmed by 0 bases and the J gene end by 5 bases; junction bases not matched to a gene: 10. The DNA of the CDR3 is TGTGCCATCAGTGAGTCGATCACAGGGGGCTCGAGGGAGACCCAGTACTTC. It is translated as CAISESITGGSRETQYF.

This clonotype was seen at least ten times. The chain combines TRBV28 with TRBJ2-7; no clear D gene. V was cut by 6 bases and J by 3 bases, with 18 bases left in between. The CDR3 has 15 residues. The germline CDR1 and CDR2 sequences are MDHEN and SYDVKM. CDR3 region: CASRRNVQGIYEQYF. The CDR3 coding sequence is TGTGCCAGCAGGCGTAACGTCCAAGGAATCTACGAGCAGTACTTC. Using reference TRBV28 and TRBJ2-7 for the parts outside the CDR3, the full variable domain is DVKVTQSSRYLVKRTGEKVFLECVQDMDHENMFWYRQDPGLGLRLIYFSYDVKMKEKGDIPEGYSVSREKKERFSLILESASTNQTSMYLCASRRNVQGIYEQYFGPGTRLTVT.

This clonotype appeared a few times. The chain has TRBV29-1 and TRBJ1-6; tentatively, D is TRBD1 (5 bases). Germline V gives CDR1 SQVTM, CDR2 ANQGSEA. CDR3 length equals 14 residues. Trimming removed 4 bases at V and 7 bases at J, with 14 bases between. In DNA form, the CDR3 reads TGCAGCGTTGGGGTAGGGGAAGTAAATTCACCCCTCCACTTT. It translates to CSVGVGEVNSPLHF.

In its sample, this clonotype was seen a few times. The chain uses TRBV11-2 and TRBJ2-1, with D possibly TRBD2 on 6 matching bases. Germline V gives CDR1 SGHAT, CDR2 FQNNGV. V lost 3 bases to trimming and J lost 6 bases, with 24 bases between them. This CDR3 has 18 amino acids. The CDR3 DNA reads TGTGCCAGCAGCTTCCTATTATTCACTAGCCATTGGGTCAATGAGCAGTTCTTC. Translated, it gives CASSFLLFTSHWVNEQFF.

This clonotype was recorded many times. The chain links TRBV12-3 or TRBV12-4 to TRBJ2-5; 8 bases map to TRBD1. V shed 7 bases and J 5 bases; nucleotides not matched to a gene: 9. The CDR3 covers 14 residues. The CDR3 protein is CASTVRQGRETQYF. DNA for the CDR3: TGTGCCAGCACCGTAAGACAGGGGCGGGAGACCCAGTACTTC.

A few counts support this clonotype. V gene TRBV7-6 combines with J gene TRBJ1-5; D is uncertain. V lost 2 bases and J 1 base, leaving 9 bases between the germline ends. Germline loops: CDR1 SGHVS, CDR2 FNYEAQ. The CDR3 totals 15 residues. As DNA, the CDR3 is TGTGCCAGCAGCTTATACGCGGGGAGCAATCAGCCCCAGCATTTT. Encoded protein: CASSLYAGSNQPQHF.

The J gene is TRBJ2-5, the V gene TRBV5-1; TRBD2 agrees at 11 bases. CDR1 is SGHRS, CDR2 YFSETQ, per germline. Unmatched junction bases numbered 5, after V lost 2 bases and J lost 5 bases. The CDR3 is 15 amino acids. The CDR3 loop is CASSFTSGGRETQYF. In DNA, the CDR3 is TGCGCCAGCAGCTTTACTAGCGGGGGTCGTGAGACCCAGTACTTC.

The chain joins TRBV11-2 to TRBJ2-2; 8 bases fit TRBD2. This CDR3 is 15 amino acids long. Germline CDR1 is SGHAT and CDR2 is FQNNGV. Trimming removed 2 bases from V and 6 bases from J; junction bases left unmatched: 5. In DNA, the CDR3 is TGTGCCAGCAGCTTAACGGGGGGGGAGGCCGGGGAGCTGTTTTTT. Amino acids: CASSLTGGEAGELFF.

CDR3 in DNA: TGTGCCAGCAGTGAAGGAGTTTTGGGAATCTATGGCTACACCTTC. Its protein is CASSEGVLGIYGYTF. The rearrangement uses TRBV6-1 and TRBJ1-2; the D is unclear. Germline V gene lookup returns CDR1 MNHNS and CDR2 SASEGT. The CDR3 is made up of 15 amino acids. V lost 1 base and J lost 4, with 13 bases in between.

This clonotype appeared many times. V is TRBV28 and J is TRBJ2-2; no definite D call. V was trimmed by 1 base and J by 5 bases, leaving 14 bases between them. The CDR3 sequence is 16 residues long. Per germline, CDR1 MDHEN and CDR2 SYDVKM. CDR3 in amino acids: CASSLSGPPETGELFF. The CDR3 DNA sequence: TGTGCCAGCAGTTTATCCGGGCCCCCGGAGACCGGGGAGCTGTTTTTT.

This clonotype was recorded at least ten times. The chain has TRBV12-3 or TRBV12-4 and TRBJ2-7, with a weak D call TRBD2 (6 bases). The CDR3 runs to 14 residues. The V and J ends lost 3 bases and 1 base respectively, with 10 bases between them. CDR3 DNA sequence: TGTGCCAGCAGTTTGGGGACTGAGTCCTACGAGCAGTACTTC. This sequence encodes CASSLGTESYEQYF.

This chain links TRBV7-9 with TRBJ2-2; no reliable D call. V was trimmed by 2 bases and J by 2 bases, leaving 6 bases between them. The CDR3 spans 14 residues. In germline, CDR1 is SEHNR, CDR2 FQNEAQ (reference sequence). DNA of the CDR3: TGTGCCAGCAGCTTATTTGGAAACACCGGGGAGCTGTTTTTT. This gives the protein CASSLFGNTGELFF.